These T cell receptor beta chains were read from a single sample in a study of blood T cell repertoires in COVID-19. Profiling relied on immunoSEQ multiplex PCR, and the TCRdb table lists in-frame clones only, not all of them. The data hold tens of thousands of clones, with around 90% observed a single time. The source material was peripheral blood. The receptors were sampled from a human donor in a cohort sampled during active COVID-19. CDR3s include the opening cysteine and the closing phenylalanine or tryptophan. D genes are given only for firm matches. Clone size is shown for a subset of rows, as once, few, many or a class of expanded clone.

v_call: TRBV27
clone_size: NA
d_call: NA
cdr3_aa: CASSTDNWPYEQYF

v_call: TRBV18
clone_size: once
d_call: TRBD1
cdr3_aa: CASSPGQGNTGELFF

v_call: TRBV11-1
clone_size: NA
d_call: TRBD2
cdr3_aa: CASSLGGTSTKEQFF

v_call: TRBV5-1
clone_size: NA
d_call: TRBD2
cdr3_aa: CASSLAAGGPGGELFF

v_call: TRBV10-3
clone_size: NA
d_call: TRBD2
cdr3_aa: CAISESKTSGRAYNEQFF

v_call: TRBV28
clone_size: NA
d_call: TRBD1
cdr3_aa: CASSPSGQGFRETQYF

v_call: TRBV3-1/TRBV3-2
clone_size: few
d_call: NA
cdr3_aa: CASSHNPGPGGETQYF

v_call: TRBV5-1
clone_size: NA
d_call: TRBD1
cdr3_aa: CASSLGTGDSNQPQHF

v_call: TRBV7-9
clone_size: NA
d_call: TRBD1
cdr3_aa: CASSVGTGSNQPQHF

v_call: TRBV7-2
clone_size: NA
d_call: TRBD2
cdr3_aa: CASSSGGGGRAKNIQYF

v_call: TRBV25-1
clone_size: NA
d_call: TRBD2
cdr3_aa: CASSAGLAGGRETQYF

v_call: TRBV30
clone_size: NA
d_call: NA
cdr3_aa: CAWSVQGNTEAFF

v_call: TRBV7-8
clone_size: NA
d_call: TRBD2
cdr3_aa: CASSLLPPTSGRALYNEQFF

v_call: TRBV21-1
clone_size: NA
d_call: NA
cdr3_aa: CASSRGVVSVAYEQYF

v_call: TRBV3-1/TRBV3-2
clone_size: NA
d_call: TRBD1
cdr3_aa: CASSLRTGGFVGTEAFF

v_call: TRBV7-9
clone_size: few
d_call: TRBD1
cdr3_aa: CASSGTARTGELFF

v_call: TRBV19
clone_size: NA
d_call: TRBD2
cdr3_aa: CASSPDTSGGYNEQFF

v_call: TRBV15
clone_size: NA
d_call: NA
cdr3_aa: CATSRGADEQYF

v_call: TRBV10-3
clone_size: NA
d_call: NA
cdr3_aa: CAISESQTTNTEAFF

v_call: TRBV6-5
clone_size: once
d_call: TRBD2
cdr3_aa: CASRSGGVHTDTQYF

v_call: TRBV9
clone_size: NA
d_call: NA
cdr3_aa: CASRVLAGRQPQHF

v_call: TRBV6-6
clone_size: NA
d_call: TRBD1
cdr3_aa: CASSYSNRGRSNEQFF

v_call: TRBV7-8
clone_size: NA
d_call: NA
cdr3_aa: CASSQVQENTEAFF

v_call: TRBV6-4
clone_size: once
d_call: TRBD1
cdr3_aa: CASSDRGQPNEQFF

v_call: TRBV5-4
clone_size: NA
d_call: NA
cdr3_aa: CASSLLLTGGLTDTQYF

v_call: TRBV24-1
clone_size: NA
d_call: TRBD1
cdr3_aa: CATSALSGQGRAGELFF

v_call: TRBV28
clone_size: few
d_call: NA
cdr3_aa: CASSPGSPAKNIQYF

v_call: TRBV5-5
clone_size: NA
d_call: TRBD2
cdr3_aa: CASSLGLGGSFTDTQYF

v_call: TRBV18
clone_size: NA
d_call: NA
cdr3_aa: CASSPSSSAYNEQFF

v_call: TRBV12-3/TRBV12-4
clone_size: NA
d_call: NA
cdr3_aa: CASSRATTEAFF

v_call: TRBV5-4
clone_size: once
d_call: TRBD1
cdr3_aa: CASSDRGAPNEKLFF

v_call: TRBV28
clone_size: NA
d_call: TRBD1
cdr3_aa: CASSFTTGGNSPLHF

v_call: TRBV4-1
clone_size: NA
d_call: NA
cdr3_aa: CASSQISGVNSPLHF

v_call: TRBV12-1
clone_size: NA
d_call: NA
cdr3_aa: CAGPSGSYNEQFF

v_call: TRBV10-2
clone_size: NA
d_call: NA
cdr3_aa: CASSTPREQYF

v_call: TRBV5-1
clone_size: NA
d_call: NA
cdr3_aa: CASSLQSIEGSPLHF

v_call: TRBV23-1
clone_size: NA
d_call: NA
cdr3_aa: CASSQEPDRRDNYGYTF

v_call: TRBV24-1
clone_size: NA
d_call: NA
cdr3_aa: CATSDPARSYNEQFF

v_call: TRBV3-1/TRBV3-2
clone_size: once
d_call: NA
cdr3_aa: CASSQVTRGHLETQYF

v_call: TRBV6-6
clone_size: NA
d_call: NA
cdr3_aa: CASSYSTEYSNQPQHF

v_call: TRBV13
clone_size: NA
d_call: NA
cdr3_aa: CASSFGESGNTIYF

v_call: TRBV5-1
clone_size: NA
d_call: NA
cdr3_aa: CASSLPRGDTDTQYF

v_call: TRBV12-3/TRBV12-4
clone_size: few
d_call: NA
cdr3_aa: CASAGHQNQPQHF

v_call: TRBV5-1
clone_size: NA
d_call: TRBD2
cdr3_aa: CASSLAISGGEQFF

v_call: TRBV4-1
clone_size: NA
d_call: NA
cdr3_aa: CASSQEQSGVNQPQHF

v_call: TRBV7-9
clone_size: few
d_call: TRBD1
cdr3_aa: CASSAYRGGSPLHF

v_call: TRBV7-2
clone_size: NA
d_call: NA
cdr3_aa: CASSLAGSTGELFF

v_call: TRBV2
clone_size: NA
d_call: NA
cdr3_aa: CASSTSGTTYNEQFF

v_call: TRBV6-5
clone_size: once
d_call: TRBD1
cdr3_aa: CASSRDRSNTEAFF

v_call: TRBV15
clone_size: NA
d_call: TRBD1
cdr3_aa: CATSTRQGRLYGYTF

v_call: TRBV12-3/TRBV12-4
clone_size: NA
d_call: NA
cdr3_aa: CASSPWTDNEQFF

v_call: TRBV11-3
clone_size: NA
d_call: NA
cdr3_aa: CASSPRGKADNEQFF

v_call: TRBV14
clone_size: NA
d_call: NA
cdr3_aa: CASSETGNSPLHF

v_call: TRBV7-3
clone_size: NA
d_call: TRBD1
cdr3_aa: CASSLAGQGETQYF

v_call: TRBV18
clone_size: NA
d_call: NA
cdr3_aa: CASSPSGPNTGELFF

v_call: TRBV11-3
clone_size: NA
d_call: TRBD1
cdr3_aa: CASSQGTGANTDTQYF

v_call: TRBV7-8
clone_size: NA
d_call: TRBD1
cdr3_aa: CASSPRYRGPYEQYF

v_call: TRBV7-6
clone_size: NA
d_call: TRBD2
cdr3_aa: CASSSQAGESSYEQYF

v_call: TRBV5-4
clone_size: NA
d_call: NA
cdr3_aa: CASSFLGGPNYGYTF